One sample yielded the 20 T cell receptor beta chains listed below, sequenced in a study of spatial heterogeneity in lung cancer. TCRdb processed the 5' RACE reads anew with MiXCR; each CDR3 protein has one entry. The data hold nearly 95,000 distinct CDR3 sequences, with around 19% observed a single time. As to time point: blood at routine non-recurrence follow-up after resection. The sample here was PBMCs, taken at follow-up. The source of these receptors is a male donor with early-stage non-small cell lung cancer.

The chain combines TRBV20-1 with TRBJ2-5, with 11 bases identical to TRBD2. After removal of 3 bases from V and 5 bases from J, the junction contained 8 bases not matched to a gene. CDR3 length equals 15 residues. Germline assignment: CDR1 DFQATT and CDR2 SNEGSKA (reference sequence). The CDR3 DNA is TGCAGTGCTAGGACTAGCGGGACCCGCCCGGAGACCCAGTACTTC. Translated, it gives CSARTSGTRPETQYF.

V usage is TRBV9 and J usage is TRBJ2-1; weak D call: TRBD2 (6 bases). The germline CDR1 and CDR2 sequences are SGDLS and YYNGEE. Between the trimmed V and J ends, which lost 3 bases and 5 bases, there was a span of 6 bases. The CDR3 covers 12 residues. This CDR3 is CASSASDNEQFF. CDR3 coding DNA: TGTGCCAGCAGCGCTAGCGACAATGAGCAGTTCTTC. The complete variable domain, with remaining parts taken from reference TRBV9 and TRBJ2-1, reads DSGVTQTPKHLITATGQRVTLRCSPRSGDLSVYWYQQSLDQGLQFLIQYYNGEERAKGNILERFSAQQFPDLHSELNLSSLELGDSALYFCASSASDNEQFFGPGTRLTVL.

This clonotype was detected only a few times. J is TRBJ2-7 and V is TRBV7-2, with D hard to call. This CDR3 is 14 amino acids long. The germline gives CDR1 SGHTA, CDR2 FQGNSA. Trimming removed 0 bases from V and 0 bases from J, with 6 bases in between. In DNA form, the CDR3 reads TGTGCCAGCAGCTTAGCAGGCACCTCCTACGAGCAGTACTTC. It codes for CASSLAGTSYEQYF.

This sequence joins TRBV2 and TRBJ1-5, with D possibly being TRBD1 (6 bases). Trimming took 8 bases from V and 3 from J, leaving 14 bases between them. CDR1 and CDR2 from the germline V gene are SNHLY and FYNNEI. The CDR3 covers 14 residues. This CDR3 is CASGGGKVNQPQHF. CDR3 nucleotides: TGTGCCAGCGGGGGGGGCAAGGTCAATCAGCCCCAGCATTTT.

The chain combines TRBV15 with TRBJ2-1; 13 bases map to TRBD2. Germline loops: CDR1 LNHNV, CDR2 YYDKDF (reference sequence). Trimming at V came to 5 bases and at J to 2 bases, leaving 3 bases not matched to a gene. The CDR3 has 16 amino acids. CDR3 region: CATSLGTSGAYNEQFF. CDR3 bases: TGTGCCACCAGCTTAGGGACTAGCGGGGCCTACAATGAGCAGTTCTTC.

The CDR3 reads CASSSRTGDNSPLHF. The CDR3 DNA is TGTGCCAGCAGCTCGCGGACAGGGGATAATTCACCCCTCCACTTT. The chain employs TRBV7-9 and TRBJ1-6; 9 positions agree with TRBD1. From germline, CDR1 is SEHNR and CDR2 FQNEAQ (reference sequence). The CDR3 extends over 15 amino acids. The V segment lost 4 bases and the J segment 5 bases; nucleotides outside the gene matches: 3.

This clonotype was detected a few times. The V gene is TRBV10-3, the J gene TRBJ1-6, with 7 bases fitting TRBD1. Germline V lookup: CDR1 ENHRY, CDR2 SYGVKD. With 3 bases clipped from V and 3 bases from J, the junction kept 5 bases outside the gene matches. The CDR3 is 16 amino acids. The CDR3 reads CAISDPGQFYNSPLHF. The DNA of the CDR3 is TGTGCCATCAGTGACCCGGGACAGTTCTATAATTCACCCCTCCACTTT.

The chain recombines TRBV7-2 with TRBJ2-5; TRBD1 matches 7 bases. Germline V CDR1 and CDR2: SGHTA, FQGNSA. V lost 5 bases and J lost 2; bases outside the gene matches: 11. The CDR3 contains 16 residues. The CDR3 spells CASSPRGTAVQETQYF. CDR3 in DNA: TGTGCCAGCAGCCCTAGAGGGACAGCAGTTCAAGAGACCCAGTACTTC.

As DNA, the CDR3 is TGTGCCAGCAGCCCGGACAGCTTCTCCTACGAGCAGTACGTC. This codes for CASSPDSFSYEQYV. This chain joins TRBV2 and TRBJ2-7; D is possibly TRBD1 (6 bases). Germline V gene data show CDR1 as SNHLY and CDR2 as FYNNEI. With 6 bases removed from V and 0 bases from J, the gap between germline ends came to 12 bases. The CDR3 has 14 residues.

This chain uses TRBV12-3 or TRBV12-4 with TRBJ1-6; a weak D match, TRBD1 (5 bases). CDR3 length: 13 amino acids. The V gene lost 4 bases and the J gene lost 13 bases, with 14 bases spanning the gap. In DNA, the CDR3 is TGTGCCAGCAGTTCCCCACCAGGGTTTCCCCTCCACTTT. Protein: CASSSPPGFPLHF.

The V call is TRBV19, the J call TRBJ2-3; D possibly corresponds to TRBD1 (6 bases). The CDR3 sequence is 15 residues long. V was pared by 4 bases and J by 0 bases, with 11 bases between. Per the germline V gene, CDR1 is LNHDA and CDR2 is SQIVND (reference sequence). Written as DNA, the CDR3 is TGTGCCAGTAGTACCCCGGGACACAGCACAGATACGCAGTATTTT. Its translation: CASSTPGHSTDTQYF.

The V call is TRBV10-3, the J call TRBJ1-4, with no clear D. V was shortened by 3 bases and J by 8 bases, with 16 bases between the two germline ends. Germline V lookup: CDR1 ENHRY, CDR2 SYGVKD. The CDR3 has 15 amino acids. The CDR3 here is CAISEDPLWGEKLFF. CDR3 DNA sequence: TGTGCCATCAGTGAAGACCCCCTTTGGGGAGAAAAACTGTTTTTT.

V gene TRBV7-9 combines with J gene TRBJ1-1; D not resolved. CDR3 size: 14 residues. CDR1 is SEHNR, CDR2 FQNEAQ, per germline (reference sequence). Between the trimmed V and J ends, which lost 7 bases and 4 bases, there was a span of 16 bases. The CDR3 loop is CASNLDGGGTEAFF. As DNA, the CDR3 is TGTGCCAGCAACCTGGACGGAGGTGGCACTGAAGCTTTCTTT.

This clonotype was observed at least ten times. V and J are TRBV3-1 and TRBJ1-4; D gene uncertain. The CDR3 runs to 16 residues. The V end was cut by 4 bases, the J end by 5 bases, with 17 bases between. Germline V CDR1 and CDR2: LGHDT, YNNKEL (reference sequence). In nucleotides, the CDR3 is TGTGCCAGCAGCCGGTCAACGGGAACAGTGAATGAAAAACTGTTTTTT. Its translation: CASSRSTGTVNEKLFF.

This clonotype has a handful of counts. The chain has TRBV3-1 and TRBJ2-7; D is undetermined. Between the trimmed V and J ends, which lost 1 base and 4 bases, there was a span of 5 bases. Germline V gene lookup returns CDR1 LGHDT and CDR2 YNNKEL (reference sequence). CDR3 size: 12 residues. The CDR3 sequence is CASSQVGYEQYF. CDR3 in DNA: TGTGCCAGCAGCCAAGTAGGGTACGAGCAGTACTTC.

This clonotype was seen more than once but under ten times. This chain links TRBV20-1 with TRBJ2-1; weak D call: TRBD1 (6 bases). This CDR3 contains 14 residues. Germline V CDR1 and CDR2: DFQATT, SNEGSKA (reference sequence). V was cut by 2 bases and J by 0 bases, with 8 bases left in between. DNA of the CDR3: TGCAGTGCTAGAAACAGGGACTCCTACAATGAGCAGTTCTTC. Its translation is CSARNRDSYNEQFF.

The rearrangement links TRBV5-5 to TRBJ2-7, with 10 bases fitting TRBD1. V shed 4 bases and J 5 bases; nucleotides not matched to a gene: 6. The germline gives CDR1 SGHKS, CDR2 YYEKEE (reference sequence). This CDR3 is 14 amino acids long. This CDR3 reads CASSLKDRGNEQYV. The CDR3 coding sequence is TGTGCCAGCAGCCTAAAGGACAGGGGGAACGAGCAGTACGTC.

This clonotype was seen more than once but under ten times. The chain combines TRBV6-2 or TRBV6-3 with TRBJ2-3; D unresolved. Trimming stripped 5 bases from V and 4 bases from J, with 13 bases between. The CDR3 has 14 residues. The germline V gene encodes CDR1 MNHEY and CDR2 SVGEGT. Here the CDR3 DNA reads TGTGCCAGCAGTCCGCCGCCTGTAGCAGATACGCAGTATTTT. This sequence encodes CASSPPPVADTQYF.

The V gene is TRBV4-1, the J gene TRBJ2-1, with 9 nucleotides matching TRBD2. The ends lost 1 base at V and 8 bases at J; junction bases unmatched: 6. This CDR3 is built from 15 residues. Germline V gene lookup returns CDR1 MGHRA and CDR2 YSYEKL. The DNA of the CDR3 is TGCGCCAGCAGCCAAGCGGCGGGAGGGCCCGATGAGCAGTTCTTC. The encoded protein is CASSQAAGGPDEQFF.

The rearrangement joins TRBV7-9 to TRBJ2-1, with 10 positions matching TRBD2. This CDR3 has 17 residues. Looked up from germline, CDR1 is SEHNR and CDR2 is FQNEAQ (reference sequence). V trimming: 0 bases; J trimming: 8 bases; junction bases outside the gene matches: 10. CDR3 sequence reads: CASSLAHQREGRYEQFF. The CDR3, as DNA: TGTGCCAGCAGCTTAGCGCACCAGCGGGAGGGCCGGTATGAGCAGTTCTTC.